This TCR beta chain was captured by sequencing in a study of shared clonotypes between healthy human individuals. Findings of the study overall: Large sequencing depth failed to make sorted-subset sequencing complete, rarefaction showed. The expectation was that sequencing depth would affect clonotype sharing among donors.

Comments on this clone: Its antigen is currently unknown.

The CDR3 is 17 amino acids. Germline values: CDR1 SGHNT, CDR2 YYREEE (reference sequence). V lost 1 base and J lost 0; bases outside the gene matches: 4. All participating donors were Caucasian adults from Nashville, Tennessee. Template for every sorted-subset replicate PCR totaled about 0.2 ug DNA, approximately 30,000 T cell genomes. Clones were sequenced by immunoSEQ multiplex PCR, and TCRdb holds only the in-frame ones, with some missing. The sample contains millions of clones, roughly 94% of which appear only once. This sequence was found in a man aged 18 to 30 in good health. This chain connects TRBV5-4 to TRBJ2-6, with 7 bases that match TRBD1. Sample: naive CD4+ T cells sorted from blood. Stated subset: CD45RA+ positively selected. DNA for the CDR3: TGTGCCAGCAGCTTGACAGGGGCTAGCTCTGGGGCCAACGTCCTGACTTTC. Residues: CASSLTGASSGANVLTF.